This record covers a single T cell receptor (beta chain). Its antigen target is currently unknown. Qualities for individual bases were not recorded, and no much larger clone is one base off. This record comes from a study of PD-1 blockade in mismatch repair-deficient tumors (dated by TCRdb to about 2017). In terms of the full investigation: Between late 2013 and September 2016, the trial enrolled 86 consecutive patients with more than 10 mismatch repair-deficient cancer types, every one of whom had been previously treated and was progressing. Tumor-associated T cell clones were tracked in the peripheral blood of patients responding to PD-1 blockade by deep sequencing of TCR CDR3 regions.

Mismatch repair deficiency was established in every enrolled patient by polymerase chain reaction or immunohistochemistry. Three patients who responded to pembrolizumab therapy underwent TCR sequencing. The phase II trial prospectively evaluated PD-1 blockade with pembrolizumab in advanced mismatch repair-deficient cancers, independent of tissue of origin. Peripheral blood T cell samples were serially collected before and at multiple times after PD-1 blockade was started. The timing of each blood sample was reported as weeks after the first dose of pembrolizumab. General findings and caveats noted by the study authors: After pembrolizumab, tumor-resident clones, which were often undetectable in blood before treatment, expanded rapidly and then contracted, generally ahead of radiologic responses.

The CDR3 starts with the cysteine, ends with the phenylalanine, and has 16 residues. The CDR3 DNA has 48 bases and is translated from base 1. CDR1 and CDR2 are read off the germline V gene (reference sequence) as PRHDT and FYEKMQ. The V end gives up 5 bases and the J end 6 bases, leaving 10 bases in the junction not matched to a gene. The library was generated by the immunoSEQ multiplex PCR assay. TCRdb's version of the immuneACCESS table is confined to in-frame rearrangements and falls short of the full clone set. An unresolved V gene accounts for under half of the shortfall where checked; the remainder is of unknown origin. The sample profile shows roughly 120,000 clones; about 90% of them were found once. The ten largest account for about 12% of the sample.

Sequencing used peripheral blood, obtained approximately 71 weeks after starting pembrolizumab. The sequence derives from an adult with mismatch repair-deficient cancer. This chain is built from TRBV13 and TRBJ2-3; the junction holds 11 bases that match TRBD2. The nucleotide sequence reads TGTGCCAGCAGCCACGGGACTAGCGGCCATGGGGATACGCAGTATTTT. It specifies CASSHGTSGHGDTQYF.